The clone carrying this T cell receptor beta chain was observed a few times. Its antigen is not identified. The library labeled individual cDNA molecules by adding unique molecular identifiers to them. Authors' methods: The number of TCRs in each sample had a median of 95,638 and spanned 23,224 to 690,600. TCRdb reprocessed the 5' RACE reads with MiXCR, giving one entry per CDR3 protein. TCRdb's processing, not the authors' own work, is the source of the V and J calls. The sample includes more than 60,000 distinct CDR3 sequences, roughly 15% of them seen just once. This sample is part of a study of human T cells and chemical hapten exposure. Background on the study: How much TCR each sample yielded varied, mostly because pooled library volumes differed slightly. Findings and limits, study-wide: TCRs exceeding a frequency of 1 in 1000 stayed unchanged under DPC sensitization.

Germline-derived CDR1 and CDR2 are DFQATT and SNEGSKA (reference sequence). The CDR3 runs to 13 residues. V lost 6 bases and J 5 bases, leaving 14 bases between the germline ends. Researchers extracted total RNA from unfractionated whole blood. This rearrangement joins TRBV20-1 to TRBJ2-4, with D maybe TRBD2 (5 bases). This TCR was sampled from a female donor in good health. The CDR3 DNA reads TGCAGTGCCCCCTACGGGATAGAAAACATTCAGTACTTC. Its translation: CSAPYGIENIQYF.